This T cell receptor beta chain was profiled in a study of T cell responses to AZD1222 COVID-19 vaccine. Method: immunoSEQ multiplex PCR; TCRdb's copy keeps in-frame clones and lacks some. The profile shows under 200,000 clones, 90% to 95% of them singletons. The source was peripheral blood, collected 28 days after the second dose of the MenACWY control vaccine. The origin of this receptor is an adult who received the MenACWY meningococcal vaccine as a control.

The CDR3 loop is CASSYWGGRGGQPQHF. CDR3 bases: TGTGCCAGCAGTTACTGGGGGGGGAGGGGTGGACAGCCCCAGCATTTT. The V gene is TRBV6-2 or TRBV6-3, the J gene TRBJ1-5; D perhaps matches TRBD1 (5 bases). Germline CDR1 MNHEY, CDR2 SVGEGT. This CDR3 spans 16 amino acids. Trimming removed 1 base from V and 7 bases from J, with 17 bases in between.